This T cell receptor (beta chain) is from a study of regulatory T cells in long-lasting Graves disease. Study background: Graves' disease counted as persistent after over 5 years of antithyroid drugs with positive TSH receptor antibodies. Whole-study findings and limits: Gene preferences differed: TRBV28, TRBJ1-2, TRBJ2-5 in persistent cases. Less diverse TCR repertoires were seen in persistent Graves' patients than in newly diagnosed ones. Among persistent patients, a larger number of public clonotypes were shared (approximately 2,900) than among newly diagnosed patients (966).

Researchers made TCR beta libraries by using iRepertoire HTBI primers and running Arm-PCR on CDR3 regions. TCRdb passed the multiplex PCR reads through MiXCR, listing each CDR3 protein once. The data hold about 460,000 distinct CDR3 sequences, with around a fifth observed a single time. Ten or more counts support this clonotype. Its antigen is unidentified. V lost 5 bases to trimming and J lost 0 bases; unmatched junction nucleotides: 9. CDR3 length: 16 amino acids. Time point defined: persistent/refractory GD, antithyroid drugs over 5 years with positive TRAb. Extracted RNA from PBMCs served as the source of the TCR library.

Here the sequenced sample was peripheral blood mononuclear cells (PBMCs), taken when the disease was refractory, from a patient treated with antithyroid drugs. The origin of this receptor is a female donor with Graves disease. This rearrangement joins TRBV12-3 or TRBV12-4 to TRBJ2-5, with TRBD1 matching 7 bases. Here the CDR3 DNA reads TGTGCCAGCAGTCCCTCGACAGGGCGGTACCAAGAGACCCAGTACTTC. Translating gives CASSPSTGRYQETQYF.